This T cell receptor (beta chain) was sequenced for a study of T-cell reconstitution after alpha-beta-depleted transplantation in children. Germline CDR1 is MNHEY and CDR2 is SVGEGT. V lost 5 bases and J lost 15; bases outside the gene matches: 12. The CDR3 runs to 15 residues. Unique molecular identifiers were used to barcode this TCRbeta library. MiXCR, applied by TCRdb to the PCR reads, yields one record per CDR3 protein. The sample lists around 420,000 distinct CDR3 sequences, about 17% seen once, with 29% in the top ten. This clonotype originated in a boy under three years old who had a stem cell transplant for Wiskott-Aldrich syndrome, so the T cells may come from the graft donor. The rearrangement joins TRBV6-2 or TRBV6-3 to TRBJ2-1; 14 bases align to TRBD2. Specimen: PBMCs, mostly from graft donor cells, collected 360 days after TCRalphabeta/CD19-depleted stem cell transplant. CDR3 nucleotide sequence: TGTGCCAGCAGTAGACTAGCGGGAGGGTCCCGCAAGCGGTTCTTC. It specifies CASSRLAGGSRKRFF.